One and the same sample provided the 8 T cell receptor beta chains below, sequenced in a study of blood T cell repertoires in COVID-19. TCRdb's table, derived via immunoSEQ multiplex PCR, lists solely in-frame clones and lacks some. The sample has about 180,000 clones, approximately 80% seen once. The sequencing input was peripheral blood. All receptors derive from a woman aged 60 to 75 with acute or convalescent COVID-19.

In its sample, this clone was seen once. The chain recombines TRBV19 with TRBJ2-3; D perhaps matches TRBD2 (7 bases). V dropped 7 bases and J dropped 0 bases, with 11 bases sitting between them. The germline V gene encodes CDR1 LNHDA and CDR2 SQIVND (reference sequence). This CDR3 is 14 amino acids long. The CDR3 nucleotides read TGTGCCAGTATTAAGGGGGGGAGCACAGATACGCAGTATTTT. Translation gives CASIKGGSTDTQYF.

The V call is TRBV2, the J call TRBJ2-6; D perhaps matches TRBD2 (5 bases). Germline V lookup: CDR1 SNHLY, CDR2 FYNNEI. Trimming took off 2 bases at V and 4 bases at J, with 12 bases between the two ends. CDR3 size: 16 residues. This CDR3 reads CASSEHEGLGANVLTF. CDR3 bases: TGTGCCAGCAGTGAACATGAGGGATTAGGGGCCAACGTCCTGACTTTC.

The CDR3 loop reads CASSYGLGGPNTEAFF. The CDR3 DNA reads TGTGCCAGCAGTTACGGCCTGGGGGGGCCCAACACTGAAGCTTTCTTT. The rearrangement joins TRBV6-2 or TRBV6-3 to TRBJ1-1, with D possibly matching TRBD1 (6 bases). The CDR3 runs 16 residues. Per germline, CDR1 MNHEY and CDR2 SVGEGT. Deletions cut 2 bases from V and 2 bases from J, with 15 bases between.

V is TRBV7-9 and J is TRBJ2-2; D is possibly TRBD1 (6 bases). The germline V and J ends were trimmed by 3 bases and 0 bases, with 14 bases remaining between them. Germline-derived CDR1 and CDR2 are SEHNR and FQNEAQ (reference sequence). The CDR3 length is 17 residues. CDR3 nucleotide sequence: TGTGCCAGCAGCTTCCCCCGGACAGCCGCGAACACCGGGGAGCTGTTTTTT. It yields the protein CASSFPRTAANTGELFF.

The chain employs TRBV6-1 and TRBJ2-7; 11 bases line up with TRBD2. Per the germline V gene, CDR1 is MNHNS and CDR2 is SASEGT. The CDR3 has 15 residues. Losses at the gene ends were 5 bases for V and 6 bases for J; bases not matched to a gene: 9. CDR3 in amino acids: CASSFSGGAKGEQYF. CDR3 sequence (DNA): TGTGCCAGCAGTTTTAGCGGGGGGGCTAAGGGCGAGCAGTACTTC.

This chain connects TRBV28 to TRBJ2-2; perhaps TRBD2 as D (6 bases). CDR1 is MDHEN and CDR2 is SYDVKM in the germline V gene. Deletions cut 6 bases from V and 9 bases from J, with 8 bases between. This CDR3 comprises 11 residues. This chain's CDR3 is CASSGDWELFF. In DNA, the CDR3 is TGTGCCAGCAGCGGGGACTGGGAGCTGTTTTTT.

The V call is TRBV15, the J call TRBJ2-7; TRBD1 might be the D (5 bases). The CDR3 runs 18 residues. CDR1 is LNHNV and CDR2 is YYDKDF in the germline V gene (reference sequence). Trimming removed 0 bases at V and 2 bases at J, with 20 bases between. CDR3 residues: CATSRDPPRQTQTYEQYF. The DNA for the CDR3 is TGTGCCACCAGCAGAGACCCTCCTAGACAGACTCAGACCTACGAGCAGTACTTC.

This sequence joins TRBV27 and TRBJ2-6; unclear D gene. This CDR3 spans 15 amino acids. CDR1 is MNHEY and CDR2 is SMNVEV in the germline V gene (reference sequence). With 4 bases removed from V and 0 bases from J, the gap between germline ends came to 7 bases. The CDR3 reads CASSSSYSGANVLTF. The CDR3 DNA is TGTGCCAGCAGTTCCTCTTACTCTGGGGCCAACGTCCTGACTTTC. Drawing the rest from reference TRBV27 and TRBJ2-6, the complete variable domain is EAQVTQNPRYLITVTGKKLTVTCSQNMNHEYMSWYRQDPGLGLRQIYYSMNVEVTDKGDVPEGYKVSRKEKRNFPLILESPSPNQTSLYFCASSSSYSGANVLTFGAGSRLTVL.